These 13 T cell receptor beta chains share one sample of origin, sequenced in a study of T cell responses to AZD1222 COVID-19 vaccine. Some clones are missing from TCRdb's copy, which holds only in-frame ones; the method was immunoSEQ multiplex PCR. The sample lists some 140,000 clones; roughly nine tenths were seen once. The sequenced sample was peripheral blood, obtained on day 0 of AZD1222 vaccination. All receptors come from an adult in good health.

This clone appeared a single time. The chain uses TRBV5-1 and TRBJ2-1, with D possibly matching TRBD2 (6 bases). The CDR3 spans 14 residues. V was cut by 3 bases and J by 6 bases, with 13 bases left in between. CDR1 is SGHRS, CDR2 YFSETQ, per germline. The CDR3 sequence is CASSSQTRTNEQFF. CDR3 in DNA: TGCGCCAGCAGCTCCCAGACTAGGACCAATGAGCAGTTCTTC.

This clone was counted only a few times. This sequence joins TRBV9 and TRBJ1-2, with 7 bases identical to TRBD1. The CDR3 runs 13 residues. V lost 0 bases and J lost 5; bases outside the gene matches: 1. The germline CDR1 and CDR2 sequences are SGDLS and YYNGEE. As DNA, the CDR3 is TGTGCCAGCAGCGTAGGCAGGGGGTATGGCTACACCTTC. Translated: CASSVGRGYGYTF.

This rearrangement joins TRBV19 to TRBJ2-1; D tentatively reads TRBD1 or TRBD2 (5 bases each). Germline assignment: CDR1 LNHDA and CDR2 SQIVND (reference sequence). The V end was cut by 4 bases, the J end by 5 bases, with 15 bases between. There are 15 residues in the CDR3. The CDR3 is CASSSYRGVHNEQFF. In DNA, the CDR3 is TGTGCCAGTAGTAGTTATCGAGGGGTCCACAATGAGCAGTTCTTC.

The chain links TRBV9 to TRBJ1-2; D gene ambiguous. The CDR3 extends over 12 amino acids. Germline lookup yields CDR1 SGDLS and CDR2 YYNGEE. V was trimmed by 3 bases and J by 4 bases, leaving 7 bases between them. The CDR3 sequence: CASSAFVYGYTF. CDR3 bases: TGTGCCAGCAGCGCCTTTGTCTATGGCTACACCTTC.

This clone was observed once. The chain combines TRBV30 with TRBJ1-1; D is uncertain. Germline V gene sequence: CDR1 GTSNPN, CDR2 SVGIG (reference sequence). Deletions cut 0 bases from V and 4 bases from J, with 6 bases between. The CDR3 has 12 residues. DNA for the CDR3: TGTGCCTGGAGTGTTCGCGGCACTGAAGCTTTCTTT. Residues: CAWSVRGTEAFF.

The chain has TRBV7-6 and TRBJ1-5; 7 bases align to TRBD1. The V and J ends lost 5 bases and 1 base, in that order; junction bases with no gene match: 5. The length of the CDR3 is 15 residues. Germline CDR1 is SGHVS and CDR2 is FNYEAQ. The DNA for the CDR3 is TGTGCCAGCAGCCAGGACAGGTGGAGCAATCAGCCCCAGCATTTT. Amino acid sequence: CASSQDRWSNQPQHF.

The chain couples TRBV7-2 to TRBJ1-2, with D unclear. Germline V gives CDR1 SGHTA, CDR2 FQGNSA. CDR3 length: 15 residues. Trimming cost V 1 base and J 1 base, with 10 bases left between them. The CDR3 bases are TGTGCCAGCAGCTTAGTTAGGGAGGTTAACTATGGCTACACCTTC. Translated, it gives CASSLVREVNYGYTF.

CDR3 sequence reads: CASSLGVPFSGNTIYF. CDR3 nucleotide sequence: TGTGCCAGCAGCTTAGGGGTACCGTTCTCTGGAAACACCATATATTTT. The chain uses TRBV7-6 and TRBJ1-3; D is undetermined. The CDR3 has 16 residues. Germline values: CDR1 SGHVS, CDR2 FNYEAQ. Between the trimmed V and J ends, which lost 1 base and 0 bases, there was a span of 10 bases. The entire variable domain, with the rest obtained from reference TRBV7-6 and TRBJ1-3, is as follows: GAGVSQSPRYKVTKRGQDVALRCDPISGHVSLYWYRQALGQGPEFLTYFNYEAQQDKSGLPNDRFSAERPEGSISTLTIQRTEQRDSAMYRCASSLGVPFSGNTIYFGEGSWLTVV.

The rearrangement links TRBV5-6 to TRBJ1-3; tentatively, D is TRBD1 (6 bases). This CDR3 spans 13 amino acids. The V and J ends lost 4 bases and 8 bases respectively, with 13 bases between them. CDR1 SGHDT and CDR2 YYEEEE come from the germline V gene. The CDR3 DNA follows: TGTGCCAGCAGCCCAGGGGTCGAGCACACCATATATTTT. As protein: CASSPGVEHTIYF.

J is TRBJ1-3 and V is TRBV3-1 (or the pseudogene TRBV3-2); D unresolved. V was clipped by 0 bases and J by 3 bases, with 9 bases between them. The germline CDR1 and CDR2 sequences are LGHDT and YNNKEL (reference sequence). The CDR3 extends over 15 amino acids. In DNA, the CDR3 is TGTGCCAGCAGCCAAGAGCAGGTCGGTGGAAACACCATATATTTT. This codes for CASSQEQVGGNTIYF.

Details on this clone: Germline and junction disagree at one end, which may indicate a read error. This chain connects TRBV10-3 to TRBJ2-3, with D maybe TRBD2 (6 bases). This CDR3 is 18 amino acids long. CDR1 and CDR2 (germline): ENHRY, SYGVKD. The CDR3 loop is CATSDPQIRGTSTDTQYF. DNA of the CDR3: TGTGCCACCAGTGACCCCCAGATACGGGGGACTAGCACAGATACGCAGTATTTT.

This sequence joins TRBV28 and TRBJ1-2, with D perhaps TRBD1 (5 bases). Germline V gene sequence: CDR1 MDHEN, CDR2 SYDVKM. This CDR3 spans 12 amino acids. The CDR3 region has the DNA TGTGGTACGCAGGGACCGGGGGGTGGCTACACCTTC. Protein product: CGTQGPGGGYTF.

The chain is built from TRBV5-1 and TRBJ2-3; 10 positions agree with TRBD2. This CDR3 has 16 amino acids. V shed 4 bases and J 4 bases; nucleotides not matched to a gene: 9. Germline values: CDR1 SGHRS, CDR2 YFSETQ. CDR3 residues: CASSRTGTSASDTQYF. CDR3 nucleotide sequence: TGCGCCAGCAGCCGTACCGGGACTAGCGCCTCAGATACGCAGTATTTT.